A single count supports the clone carrying this T cell receptor beta chain. What it binds is not known. These data belong to a study of T-cell reconstitution after alpha-beta-depleted transplantation in children. Findings of the study overall: Among T cells one year after transplant, newly produced cells accounted for most counts and diversity.

Germline CDR1 LGHDT, CDR2 YNNKEL (reference sequence). V lost 0 bases and J lost 9, with 11 bases in between. CDR3 length equals 14 residues. As it was prepared, the TCRbeta library received unique molecular identifiers. TCRdb re-called the PCR reads with MiXCR, one entry per CDR3 protein. The sample consists of around 960,000 distinct CDR3 sequences, 25% to 30% of them appearing once. The TCR sequence derives from a boy under two years old who had a stem cell transplant for SCID, so the T cells may come from the graft donor. Sequenced here: PBMCs, mostly from graft donor cells, sampled 360 days after TCRalphabeta/CD19-depleted stem cell transplant. The genes are TRBV3-1 and TRBJ2-2, with D hard to call. The CDR3 region has the DNA TGTGCCAGCAGCCAAGATGGGGTATCACGGGAGCTGTTTTTT. Its translation: CASSQDGVSRELFF. Variable domain in full (rest from reference TRBV3-1 and TRBJ2-2): DTAVSQTPKYLVTQMGNDKSIKCEQNLGHDTMYWYKQDSKKFLKIMFSYNNKELIINETVPNRFSPKSPDKAHLNLHINSLELGDSAVYFCASSQDGVSRELFFGEGSRLTVL.